This T cell receptor (beta chain) was observed in a study of T-cell memory formation after mild COVID-19. General study findings and limits: Pre-infection memory harbored some responding clones, suggesting cross-reactive memory joined. CM and EM subsets held most contracting CD4+ clones; EMRA held CD8+ ones.

5'RACE primed from the constant segment yielded TCR alpha and TCR beta cDNA libraries bearing sample barcodes and UMIs. TCRdb processed the 5' RACE reads anew with MiXCR; each CDR3 protein has one entry. The data show over 150,000 distinct CDR3 sequences, around 21% seen once. Germline assignment: CDR1 SGDLS and CDR2 YYNGEE. V lost 4 bases, J lost 10 bases, and 21 bases lay in between. The CDR3 has 15 residues. In the case of this clonotype: Its target is unknown.

The TCR comes from an adult woman who had mild COVID-19 (a few samples of this study predate the infection). Cell type and time point are not known. Sample: PBMCs or a T cell subset sorted from them (not recorded which). The chain joins TRBV9 to TRBJ2-1, with a tentative D call TRBD2 (5 bases). The CDR3 spells CASSSPAVARGEQFF. The CDR3 coding sequence is TGTGCCAGCAGCTCCCCCGCGGTTGCTAGAGGGGAGCAGTTCTTC.